The present entry profiles one T cell receptor beta chain with its context. Its antigen is not known. A multiplex PCR was run with 60 Vbeta primers and 13 Jbeta primers. Clones were sequenced by immunoSEQ multiplex PCR, and TCRdb holds only the in-frame ones, with some missing. The table has about 110,000 clones, 71% seen once. These data belong to a study of cytomegalovirus exposure and HLA in healthy donors. General observations from the study: Most TCRs appeared rarely, but some public TCRs recurred in many donors.

The TCR sequence derives from a female donor in good health and CMV-seronegative. Sequencing input: PBMCs.

CDR3: CASSSTLIDEQFF. CDR3 DNA sequence: TGCGCCAGCAGCTCCACCCTAATCGATGAGCAGTTCTTC. The J gene is TRBJ2-1, the V gene TRBV5-1; no clear D. CDR1 is SGHRS and CDR2 is YFSETQ in the germline V gene. There are 13 residues in the CDR3. V was trimmed by 3 bases and J by 8 bases, leaving 12 bases between them.